Sequencing of this T cell receptor (beta chain) was carried out in a study of blood T cell repertoires in COVID-19 (dated by TCRdb to about 2020). For the wider study: Samples from collaborators originated in the United States, Italy and Spain and spanned both the acute and convalescent phases of COVID-19. Samples came from the ongoing ImmuneRACE study (first 160 participants) plus 1,254 subjects from 6 global collaborators. The repertoires were released in a freely available public database intended as a resource for research on the immune response to SARS-CoV-2. A de-identified subject ID, COVID-19 status, age in years and sex were almost always included in the sample metadata. The prospective study material was composed of cDNA or gDNA derived from T cells, B-cell-depleted T cells, or PBMCs. Deeply sampled blood TCRbeta repertoires from subjects exposed to, actively infected with, or recovered from COVID-19 were included in the dataset. HLA class I and class II types, where available, came from metadata supplied by the sample provider rather than from assay-based typing.

Paper-wide results and their limitations: How much clinical and demographic metadata was included differed by source and by participant, and the metadata was provided uncurated.

Whole blood was collected in K2EDTA tubes by collaborating institutions according to the institutions' own protocols. For TCRbeta analysis, collaborators shipped samples as frozen whole blood, isolated PBMCs, or DNA extracted from either of those sample types. TCRbeta CDR3 regions were amplified from genomic DNA by means of the immunoSEQ Assay, a bias-controlled multiplex PCR. As for how the authors treated the data: Within the assay, amplification of reference gene primers was used to estimate how many nucleated cells each sample contained. To quantify the absolute abundance of each unique TCRbeta CDR3 rearrangement, sequence reads were collapsed and filtered. Productive Simpson clonality was computed per sample as the square root of Simpson's diversity index over productive rearrangements. TCRdb mirrors the immuneACCESS table, restricted to in-frame sequences. Some clones are absent from its copies; in checked studies, under half trace to an unresolved V gene, and the reason for the others is unknown. D and trimming were read from the DNA, whereas the V and J calls and clone size are those reported in that table. The sample profile shows about 160,000 clones; under 95% of them were found once. Together, the top ten hold roughly 2.3% of the sample.

With regard to this clone: Its specific antigen is unknown. Per-nucleotide qualities are absent, and no much larger clonotype sits a single base away.

Sequencing input: peripheral blood. This sequence originates from a man younger than 35 with acute or convalescent COVID-19.

The DNA sequence is as follows: TGTGCCAGCAGCAAAGACCAGGGGGCTTTTAACCTAGCCAAAAACATTCAGTACTTC. Its translation is CASSKDQGAFNLAKNIQYF. The chain was built from TRBV21-1 and TRBJ2-4; TRBD1, the table's D call, was not compared with the DNA. TRBV21-1 is listed as a pseudogene. The CDR3, from cysteine to phenylalanine, totals 19 residues. The DNA shown is the 57-base CDR3, in frame from base 1.